Listed below are T cell receptor beta chains from one sample, sequenced in a study of response to subunit inactivated influenza vaccine. Using its own MiXCR run on the RT-PCR reads, TCRdb lists one record per CDR3 protein. Seen here are under 550,000 distinct CDR3 sequences, roughly 7.9% observed once, and the top ten hold around 13%. This material consisted of PBMCs from blood, taken about 23 months after vaccination. The receptors were gathered from a man in his fifties or sixties who received an inactivated influenza vaccine. Each CDR3 is given with its conserved first and last residue. Fields, in order: V gene, clone size, J gene, D gene, CDR3 DNA, CDR3 protein. A D gene is named only where the DNA matches it firmly. Some rows mark clone size as missing; the rest say once, few, many or name a class of expanded clone.

>TRBV6-5|many|TRBJ2-2|NA
TGTGCCAGCAGTTACTCGATACAGGGGAACACCGGGGAGCTGTTTTTT
CASSYSIQGNTGELFF
>TRBV28|NA|TRBJ2-7|NA
TGTGCCAGCAGTTCCCCGACGGTCCCCTACGAGCAGTACTTC
CASSSPTVPYEQYF
>TRBV9|few|TRBJ2-7|NA
TGTGCCAGCAGCGTAGGTCCAGGGGCCAACTCCTACGAGCAGTACTTC
CASSVGPGANSYEQYF
>TRBV6-5|many|TRBJ1-1|NA
TGTGCCAGCAGTTACTCGCGGCAGCAGAACACTGAAGCTTTCTTT
CASSYSRQQNTEAFF
>TRBV4-1|NA|TRBJ1-3|NA
TGCGCCAGCAGCCAAGGTAGGGTGGACACCGTCTCTGGAAACACCATATATTTT
CASSQGRVDTVSGNTIYF
>TRBV12-3/TRBV12-4|many|TRBJ1-2|TRBD1
TGTGCCAGCACCCCGGCACAGGGGAACTATGGCTACACCTTC
CASTPAQGNYGYTF
>TRBV19|NA|TRBJ2-1|NA
TGTGCCAGTAGATCGTTAGGGAGGCCTTACAATGAGCAGTTCTTC
CASRSLGRPYNEQFF
>TRBV12-3/TRBV12-4|few|TRBJ2-7|NA
TGTGCCAGCAGTTCCAACCCGTCGACAGGGACTCACTACGAGCAGTACTTC
CASSSNPSTGTHYEQYF
>TRBV7-8|few|TRBJ2-3|NA
TGTGCCAGCAGCTCCTTAAAGGGGGAAGGAGGAGATACGCAGTATTTT
CASSSLKGEGGDTQYF
>TRBV3-1|NA|TRBJ1-1|TRBD1
TGTGCCAGCAGCCAACCGGGACAGGGGAACACTGAAGCTTTCTTT
CASSQPGQGNTEAFF
>TRBV5-6|NA|TRBJ2-5|NA
TGTGCCAGCAGCACCCACAGGGAGGAGACCCAGTACTTC
CASSTHREETQYF
>TRBV23-1|NA|TRBJ2-7|TRBD2
TGCGCCAGCAGTCAATCCGGGACTAGCGGTACCTACGAGCAGTACTTC
CASSQSGTSGTYEQYF
>TRBV6-2/TRBV6-3|NA|TRBJ2-4|NA
TGTGCCAGCAGTTACGTACAGGGACGGTTGGACAAAAACATTCAGTACTTC
CASSYVQGRLDKNIQYF
>TRBV29-1|few|TRBJ2-5|NA
TGCAGCGTTGGTCAGCACCCTGGGGAGACCCAGTACTTC
CSVGQHPGETQYF
>TRBV20-1|few|TRBJ2-3|TRBD2
TGCAGTGCTAACCTGATAGCGGGAGGAGTTTCAGATACGCAGTATTTT
CSANLIAGGVSDTQYF
>TRBV5-1|NA|TRBJ1-4|NA
TGCGCCAGCAGCTTGGATGACCCACGGAATGAAAAACTGTTTTTT
CASSLDDPRNEKLFF
>TRBV12-3/TRBV12-4|NA|TRBJ2-1|TRBD1
TGTGCCAGCAGAACCAGGACAGGCTCCTACAATGAGCAGTTCTTC
CASRTRTGSYNEQFF
>TRBV5-1|few|TRBJ2-2|TRBD2
TGCGCCAGCAGCTTGGATTCAGCGGGGAGCACCGGGGAGCTGTTTTTT
CASSLDSAGSTGELFF
>TRBV5-1|few|TRBJ2-6|TRBD1
TGCGCCAGCAGCAAGGGACAGAACTCTGGGGCCAACGTCCTGACTTTC
CASSKGQNSGANVLTF
>TRBV29-1|NA|TRBJ2-1|TRBD2
TGCAGCGTTGCGGGGACTAGCGGGGGGTCGTATGAGCAGTTCTTC
CSVAGTSGGSYEQFF
>TRBV9|NA|TRBJ2-1|TRBD2
TGTGCCAGCAGCGTAAAACTAGCGGGGGCGAATGAGCAGTTCTTC
CASSVKLAGANEQFF
>TRBV4-3|many|TRBJ2-2|NA
TGCGCCAGCAGCCGGGTTAAAGGAGGCGGGGAGCTGTTTTTT
CASSRVKGGGELFF
>TRBV28|many|TRBJ2-7|TRBD1
TGTGCCAGCAGTCCTCCCGGCACCGGGACAGCGAACCTGGGGCAGTACTTC
CASSPPGTGTANLGQYF
>TRBV10-3|few|TRBJ2-1|NA
TGTGCCAGCCTGGGTAGCGGTAACTACAATGAGCAGTTCTTC
CASLGSGNYNEQFF
>TRBV12-3/TRBV12-4|NA|TRBJ1-2|TRBD1
TGTGCCAGCAGTACAGGGGGCTTTGGCTACACCTTC
CASSTGGFGYTF
>TRBV10-3|many|TRBJ2-7|TRBD2
TGTGCCATCAGTGGGAAGCGGGAGTCCTACGAGCAGTACTTC
CAISGKRESYEQYF
>TRBV7-9|few|TRBJ2-2|NA
TGTGCCAGCAGTCCCGCGTCCAGGTCGGTGCTCGCCGGGGAGCTGTTTTTT
CASSPASRSVLAGELFF
>TRBV12-2|NA|TRBJ1-5|NA
TGTGCAAGTCGCTTCCTACAGTTACCATATAGCAATCAGCCCCAGCATTTT
CASRFLQLPYSNQPQHF
>TRBV12-3/TRBV12-4|once|TRBJ1-1|NA
TGTGCCAGCAGTCCCACGGTGGACACTGAAGCTTTCTTT
CASSPTVDTEAFF
>TRBV28|few|TRBJ2-3|TRBD2
TGTGCCAGCAGTCCCCAACTAGCGGGCCCCGCCACAGATACGCAGTATTTT
CASSPQLAGPATDTQYF
>TRBV7-9|few|TRBJ2-2|NA
TGTGCCAGCACCGCGCCGCTCGGGAACACCGGGGAGCTGTTTTTT
CASTAPLGNTGELFF
>TRBV7-2|few|TRBJ1-4|NA
TGTGCCAGCAGCTTGTCACGGGGCCTTAATGAAAAACTGTTTTTT
CASSLSRGLNEKLFF
>TRBV28|few|TRBJ1-1|TRBD1
TGTGCCAGCAGCAGACAGGGGGCTAGGAGGACTGAAGCTTTCTTT
CASSRQGARRTEAFF
>TRBV4-3|NA|TRBJ2-3|NA
TGCGCCAGCAGCCAAGACGGAACAAGAGGGACAGATACGCAGTATTTT
CASSQDGTRGTDTQYF
>TRBV10-3|few|TRBJ2-7|NA
TGTGCCATCAGTGAGTCAACAGGTGCCTACGAGCAGTACTTC
CAISESTGAYEQYF